These T cell receptor beta chains were read from a single sample in a study of cytomegalovirus exposure and HLA in healthy donors. Clones were read by immunoSEQ multiplex PCR, and TCRdb kept only the in-frame ones, dropping some. The profile shows 75,000 to 100,000 clones, approximately 64% of them singletons. Sample: PBMCs. These receptors were taken from a man in his fifties or sixties in good health and CMV-seronegative. CDR3s include the opening cysteine and the closing phenylalanine or tryptophan. The D gene is left open where the match is weak. Clone size is shown for a subset of rows, as once, few, many or a class of expanded clone.

j_call: TRBJ2-5; d_call: -; v_call: TRBV5-7; clone_size: -; cdr3_nt: TGTGCCAGCAGCTTGTTTCGGAGTGGGAGAGAGACCCAGTACTTC; cdr3_aa: CASSLFRSGRETQYF
j_call: TRBJ2-5; d_call: -; v_call: TRBV5-1; clone_size: -; cdr3_nt: TGCGCCAGCAGCTTGGCCGCCGGGTCGCTTATCCAAGAGACCCAGTACTTC; cdr3_aa: CASSLAAGSLIQETQYF
j_call: TRBJ1-2; d_call: TRBD1; v_call: TRBV7-9; clone_size: few; cdr3_nt: TGTGCCAGCAGCCGTACACGGACAGGCAACGGCTACACCTTC; cdr3_aa: CASSRTRTGNGYTF
j_call: TRBJ2-7; d_call: -; v_call: TRBV19; clone_size: -; cdr3_nt: TGTGCCAGTAGTATTGGGGGGGCAGAGATCTACGAGCAGTACTTC; cdr3_aa: CASSIGGAEIYEQYF
j_call: TRBJ2-1; d_call: TRBD2; v_call: TRBV5-1; clone_size: -; cdr3_nt: TGCGCCAGCAGCTTATCGGCTAGCGGGGCCTACTACAATGAGCAGTTCTTC; cdr3_aa: CASSLSASGAYYNEQFF
j_call: TRBJ1-1; d_call: -; v_call: TRBV28; clone_size: -; cdr3_nt: TGTGCCAGCCTCGAAAGTCGAGTAGTCACTGAAGCTTTCTTT; cdr3_aa: CASLESRVVTEAFF
j_call: TRBJ1-5; d_call: TRBD1; v_call: TRBV5-5; clone_size: many; cdr3_nt: TGTGCCAGCAGCTTGGGGCAGGGGGCAGGTCAGCCCCAGCATTTT; cdr3_aa: CASSLGQGAGQPQHF
j_call: TRBJ1-5; d_call: -; v_call: TRBV19; clone_size: -; cdr3_nt: TGTGCCAGTAGTGGGGGGTCAGGATTTGACGGGAGTCAGCCCCAGCATTTT; cdr3_aa: CASSGGSGFDGSQPQHF
j_call: TRBJ1-3; d_call: TRBD1; v_call: TRBV19; clone_size: -; cdr3_nt: TGTGCCTCTAACAGGGGGCCTTACCCTGGAAACACCATATATTTT; cdr3_aa: CASNRGPYPGNTIYF
j_call: TRBJ2-2; d_call: -; v_call: TRBV6-4; clone_size: few; cdr3_nt: TGTGCCAGCAGTGAAGGGGGGGGTACCGGGGAGCTGTTTTTT; cdr3_aa: CASSEGGGTGELFF
j_call: TRBJ2-7; d_call: TRBD1; v_call: TRBV6-1; clone_size: -; cdr3_nt: TGTGCCAGCAGTAAACGACAGGGTCCTTACGAGCAGTACTTC; cdr3_aa: CASSKRQGPYEQYF
j_call: TRBJ2-1; d_call: TRBD1; v_call: TRBV5-1; clone_size: -; cdr3_nt: TGCGCCAGCAGCTTGGTTTCGACAGGGGGCTTAGGAGAGCAGTTCTTC; cdr3_aa: CASSLVSTGGLGEQFF
j_call: TRBJ2-2; d_call: -; v_call: TRBV2; clone_size: -; cdr3_nt: TGTGCCAGCAGTGAATTCGGGGGAGCGGGCCTCAACACCGGGGAGCTGTTTTTT; cdr3_aa: CASSEFGGAGLNTGELFF
j_call: TRBJ1-4; d_call: TRBD1; v_call: TRBV10-3; clone_size: -; cdr3_nt: TGTGCCATCAGAGCCGACAGGGTTGAAAAACTGTTTTTT; cdr3_aa: CAIRADRVEKLFF
j_call: TRBJ1-2; d_call: TRBD1; v_call: TRBV11-2; clone_size: -; cdr3_nt: TGTGCCAGCAGCCTACAAGGGGGCGTGAGCTATGGCTACACCTTC; cdr3_aa: CASSLQGGVSYGYTF